This T cell receptor beta chain was recorded in a study of T-cell memory formation after mild COVID-19. The CDR3 is 19 residues long. Germline V gene sequence: CDR1 SNHLY, CDR2 FYNNEI. Between the trimmed V and J ends, which lost 6 bases and 7 bases, there was a span of 28 bases. For this clonotype: Its matching antigen is unknown.

Findings of the study overall: Later expanders leaned toward CD4+, whereas clones contracting from day 15 to 85 were balanced CD4/CD8. Shrinking CD4+ clones were chiefly CM and EM; CD8+ ones were chiefly EMRA.

TCRdb passed the 5' RACE reads through MiXCR, listing each CDR3 protein once. The sample yields roughly 600,000 distinct CDR3 sequences, over 15% seen once. Sequencing was performed on PBMCs or a T cell subset sorted from them (not recorded which). This TCR was recovered from an adult woman who had mild COVID-19 (a few samples of this study predate the infection). Cell type and time point are not known. The chain is built from TRBV2 and TRBJ1-6; TRBD1 is a possible D gene (6 bases). CDR3 amino acids: CASRRARTGRGSPNSPLHF. The CDR3, as DNA: TGTGCCAGCAGGCGAGCCAGAACAGGGCGGGGGTCCCCAAATTCACCCCTCCACTTT.